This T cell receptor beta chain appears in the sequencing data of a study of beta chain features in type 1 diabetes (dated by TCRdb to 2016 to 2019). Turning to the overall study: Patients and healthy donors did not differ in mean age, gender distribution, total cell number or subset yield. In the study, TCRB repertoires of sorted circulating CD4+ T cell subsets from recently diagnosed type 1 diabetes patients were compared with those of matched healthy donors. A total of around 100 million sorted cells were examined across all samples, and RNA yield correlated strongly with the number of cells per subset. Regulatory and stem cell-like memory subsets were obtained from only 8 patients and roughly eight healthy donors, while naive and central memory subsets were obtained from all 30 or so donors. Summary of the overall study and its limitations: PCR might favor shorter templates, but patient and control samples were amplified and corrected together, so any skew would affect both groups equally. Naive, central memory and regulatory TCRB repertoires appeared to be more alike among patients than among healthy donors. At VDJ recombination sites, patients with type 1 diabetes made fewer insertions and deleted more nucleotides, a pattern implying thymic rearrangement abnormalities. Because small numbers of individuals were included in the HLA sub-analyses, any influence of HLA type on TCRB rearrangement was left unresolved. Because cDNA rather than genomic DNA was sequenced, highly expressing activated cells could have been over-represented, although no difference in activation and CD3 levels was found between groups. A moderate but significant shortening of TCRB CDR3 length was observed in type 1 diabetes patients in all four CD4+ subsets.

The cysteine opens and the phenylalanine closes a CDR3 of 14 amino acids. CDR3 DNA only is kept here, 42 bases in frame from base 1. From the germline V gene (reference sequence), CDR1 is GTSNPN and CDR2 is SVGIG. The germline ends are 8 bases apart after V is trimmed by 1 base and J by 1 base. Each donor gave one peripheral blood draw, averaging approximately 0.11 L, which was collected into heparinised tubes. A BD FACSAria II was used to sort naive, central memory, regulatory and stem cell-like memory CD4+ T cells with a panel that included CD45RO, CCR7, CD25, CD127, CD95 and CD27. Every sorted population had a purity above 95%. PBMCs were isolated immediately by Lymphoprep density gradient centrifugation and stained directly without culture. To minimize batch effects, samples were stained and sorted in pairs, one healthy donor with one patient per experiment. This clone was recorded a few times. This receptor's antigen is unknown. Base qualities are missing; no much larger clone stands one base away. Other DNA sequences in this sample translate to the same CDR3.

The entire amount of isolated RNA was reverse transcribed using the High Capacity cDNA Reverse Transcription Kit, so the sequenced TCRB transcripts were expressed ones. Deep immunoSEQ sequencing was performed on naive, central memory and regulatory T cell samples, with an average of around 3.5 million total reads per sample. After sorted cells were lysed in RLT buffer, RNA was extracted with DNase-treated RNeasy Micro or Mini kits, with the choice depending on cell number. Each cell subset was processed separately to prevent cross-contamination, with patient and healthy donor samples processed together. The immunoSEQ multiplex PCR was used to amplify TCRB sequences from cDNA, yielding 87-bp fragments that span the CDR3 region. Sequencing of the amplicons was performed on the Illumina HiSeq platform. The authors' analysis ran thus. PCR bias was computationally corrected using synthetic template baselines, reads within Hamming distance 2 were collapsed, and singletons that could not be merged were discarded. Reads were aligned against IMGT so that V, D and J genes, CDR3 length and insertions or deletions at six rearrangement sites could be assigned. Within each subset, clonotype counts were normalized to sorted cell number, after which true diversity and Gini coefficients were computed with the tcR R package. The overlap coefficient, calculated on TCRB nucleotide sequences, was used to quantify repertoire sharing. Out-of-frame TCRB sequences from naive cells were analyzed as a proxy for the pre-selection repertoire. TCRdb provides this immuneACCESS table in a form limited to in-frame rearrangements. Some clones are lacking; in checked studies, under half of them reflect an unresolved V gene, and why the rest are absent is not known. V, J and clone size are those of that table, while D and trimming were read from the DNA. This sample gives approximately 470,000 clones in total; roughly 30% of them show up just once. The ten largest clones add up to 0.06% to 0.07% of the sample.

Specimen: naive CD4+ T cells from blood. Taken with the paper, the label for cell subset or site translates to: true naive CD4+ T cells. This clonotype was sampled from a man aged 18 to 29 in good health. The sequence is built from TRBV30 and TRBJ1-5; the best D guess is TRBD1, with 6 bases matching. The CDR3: CAWSGTGSNQPQHF. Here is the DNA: TGTGCCTGGAGTGGTACAGGGAGCAATCAGCCCCAGCATTTT.